Listed here is a single T cell receptor (beta chain). Its target is unknown. Assay: immunoSEQ multiplex PCR; the TCRdb copy retains only in-frame clones and omits some. The sample has some 48,000 clones; roughly 78% are singletons. The sample belongs to a study of memory CD4+ T cells and cytomegalovirus serostatus. Study background: This sample comes from healthy Belgian adults, under 10 CMV seropositive, 24 seronegative. Findings and caveats of the study: CD4+ memory repertoires contained about two fifths of the roughly 150 reported CMV TCRbeta sequences.

From germline, CDR1 is MDHEN and CDR2 SYDVKM. Trimming left V 6 bases short and J 2 bases short, with 13 bases between. The CDR3 runs to 14 residues. Single viable CD3+CD4+CD8-CD45RO+ cells were sorted as the memory CD4+ T cells. Serum IgG to CMV pp150, pp28, p38 and p52 defined serostatus. The sequence came from an adult in good health and CMV-seronegative. This chain connects TRBV28 to TRBJ1-1; no clear D gene. Sample: memory CD4+ T cells from blood. CDR3 in amino acids: CASRPGSRNTEAFF. The CDR3 nucleotides are TGTGCCAGCAGGCCGGGGAGCCGTAACACTGAAGCTTTCTTT.